The next 16 T cell receptor beta chains were all read from a single sample in a study of blood T cell repertoires in COVID-19. Generated by immunoSEQ multiplex PCR, the TCRdb table keeps only in-frame clones and is missing some. The sample shows some 170,000 clones, about 90% of them seen only once. The sequenced sample was PBMCs or T cells enriched from blood (not recorded which). The source of these receptors is a human donor with acute COVID-19. The donor label of this sample is uncertain.

The rearrangement links TRBV3-1 (or the pseudogene TRBV3-2) to TRBJ1-4, with 7 positions matching TRBD1. CDR1 and CDR2 from the germline V gene are LGHDT and YNNKEL (reference sequence). V was clipped by 3 bases and J by 4 bases; unmatched bases: 5. There are 15 residues in the CDR3. CDR3 coding DNA: TGTGCCAGCAGCCATACCGGGACAGATAATGAAAAACTGTTTTTT. This sequence encodes CASSHTGTDNEKLFF.

DNA for the CDR3: TGCGCCAGCAGCTTGTCAGGCGCCTACGAGCAGTACTTC. Translating gives CASSLSGAYEQYF. The V and J genes are TRBV5-1 and TRBJ2-7; D is unclear. The CDR3 sequence is 13 residues long. Germline CDR1 and CDR2: SGHRS and YFSETQ. Deletions cut 1 base from V and 2 bases from J, with 7 bases between. Complete variable domain (other parts from reference TRBV5-1 and TRBJ2-7): KAGVTQTPRYLIKTRGQQVTLSCSPISGHRSVSWYQQTPGQGLQFLFEYFSETQRNKGNFPGRFSGRQFSNSRSEMNVSTLELGDSALYLCASSLSGAYEQYFGPGTRLTVT.

This chain links TRBV11-1 with TRBJ1-5; maybe TRBD1 (5 bases). V lost 3 bases to trimming and J lost 5 bases, with 8 bases between them. Germline CDR1 reads SGHAT; CDR2 reads FQDESV (reference sequence). This CDR3 has 13 amino acids. The CDR3, as DNA: TGTGCCAGCAGCTTTGGCAGGGATCAGCCCCAGCATTTT. It is translated as CASSFGRDQPQHF.

J is TRBJ1-3 and V is TRBV21-1. TRBV21-1 is a documented pseudogene. This CDR3 comprises 17 residues. The CDR3 DNA reads TGTGCCAGCAGCAAAGTACGGGGTCCACACTCTGGAAACACCATATATTTT. Translation: CASSKVRGPHSGNTIYF.

CDR3 bases: TGTGCCTGGAGTCCCGGGACAGGGGGTTCACCCCTCCACTTT. Encoded protein: CAWSPGTGGSPLHF. V is TRBV30 and J is TRBJ1-6; 11 positions match TRBD1. Germline V gene sequence: CDR1 GTSNPN, CDR2 SVGIG (reference sequence). The CDR3 contains 14 residues. The V and J ends lost 2 bases and 9 bases, in that order; junction bases with no gene match: 3.

The rearrangement joins TRBV5-6 to TRBJ1-1; no definite D call. The CDR3 length is 12 residues. Trimming shortened V by 0 bases and J by 6 bases, and 6 bases separated the two germline ends. Germline-derived CDR1 and CDR2 are SGHDT and YYEEEE. The DNA of the CDR3 is TGTGCCAGCAGCTTGGTGAGGTCTGAAGCTTTCTTT. Translated, it gives CASSLVRSEAFF.

This clone was seen a few times. The chain joins TRBV6-5 to TRBJ2-4; 9 nucleotides align to TRBD1. The V segment lost 6 bases and the J segment 15 bases; nucleotides outside the gene matches: 15. Germline V gene data show CDR1 as MNHEY and CDR2 as SVGAGI. The CDR3 spans 14 residues. CDR3 amino acids: CASSQGQGGLLGYF. The CDR3 region has the DNA TGTGCCAGCAGCCAGGGACAGGGAGGTCTCCTAGGGTACTTC.

V gene TRBV6-5 combines with J gene TRBJ2-5, with 8 bases identical to TRBD1. V was pared by 6 bases and J by 1 base, with 4 bases of the junction left unmatched. The CDR3 spans 14 residues. The germline V gene has CDR1 MNHEY and CDR2 SVGAGI. The CDR3 coding sequence is TGTGCCAGCAGCCAGCAGGGGGCCCAAGAGACCCAGTACTTC. Amino acid sequence: CASSQQGAQETQYF.

This clone is a singleton in its sample. The rearrangement joins TRBV9 to TRBJ2-1, with D perhaps matching TRBD2 (6 bases). V was shortened by 5 bases and J by 12 bases, with 24 bases between the two germline ends. From germline, CDR1 is SGDLS and CDR2 YYNGEE. CDR3 length equals 15 residues. In DNA form, the CDR3 reads TGTGCCAGCAGTCTATCTTCGGGACCGGGAGACGGGCAGTTCTTC. As protein: CASSLSSGPGDGQFF.

The CDR3: CASSDQGGETQYF. In DNA form, the CDR3 reads TGCGCCAGCAGCGACCAGGGTGGGGAGACCCAGTACTTC. This chain connects TRBV5-1 to TRBJ2-5; D is possibly TRBD1 (5 bases). This CDR3 has 13 residues. Germline V gene sequence: CDR1 SGHRS, CDR2 YFSETQ. Trimming shortened V by 4 bases and J by 5 bases, and 12 bases separated the two germline ends.

The chain joins TRBV7-3 to TRBJ2-7, with D possibly being TRBD1 (6 bases). The V and J ends lost 2 bases and 2 bases respectively, with 13 bases between them. CDR1 SGHTA and CDR2 FQGTGA come from the germline V gene. The CDR3 is 15 residues long. CDR3 nucleotides: TGTGCCAGCAGCTTAGGTGGGACACCTACCTACGAGCAGTACTTC. Encoded protein: CASSLGGTPTYEQYF.

In DNA form, the CDR3 reads TGTGCCAGCAGTGAAATCGTAGGGGTGGAAACTGAAGCTTTCTTT. Translation: CASSEIVGVETEAFF. The V and J genes are TRBV6-1 and TRBJ1-1, with a possible D match to TRBD1 (5 bases). This CDR3 comprises 15 residues. Germline values: CDR1 MNHNS, CDR2 SASEGT. Deletions cut 2 bases from V and 5 bases from J, with 15 bases between.

This clone showed up just once. The chain is built from TRBV6-5 and TRBJ2-7; TRBD2 agrees at 13 bases. The CDR3 is 14 residues long. V was pared by 4 bases and J by 8 bases, with 5 bases of the junction left unmatched. The V gene's germline CDR1 is MNHEY and CDR2 SVGAGI. CDR3 amino acids: CASSSPGLAGKQYF. CDR3 coding DNA: TGTGCCAGCAGTTCCCCGGGACTAGCGGGGAAGCAGTACTTC.

This chain uses TRBV3-1 (or the pseudogene TRBV3-2) with TRBJ2-1; 10 nucleotides agree with TRBD2. V gave up 2 bases and J gave up 3 bases; unmatched junction bases: 7. The CDR3 contains 17 residues. CDR1 is LGHDT, CDR2 YNNKEL, per germline (reference sequence). CDR3 residues: CASSQWASGGLYNEQFF. The DNA for the CDR3 is TGTGCCAGCAGCCAATGGGCTAGCGGGGGCCTCTACAATGAGCAGTTCTTC.

CDR3 coding DNA: TGTGCCTGGAGTTCAAACGGAGATACGCAGTATTTT. Protein sequence: CAWSSNGDTQYF. The genes are TRBV30 and TRBJ2-3, with no clear D. The CDR3 length is 12 residues. Trimming cost V 2 bases and J 5 bases, with 8 bases left between them. The germline V gene encodes CDR1 GTSNPN and CDR2 SVGIG (reference sequence).

The rearrangement uses TRBV5-1 and TRBJ2-4; 7 positions agree with TRBD2. The CDR3 totals 17 residues. J was trimmed by 3 bases and V by 4 bases; bases with no gene match: 13. Germline CDR1 and CDR2: SGHRS and YFSETQ. In DNA form, the CDR3 reads TGCGCCAGCAGCAGCCCCCAGGGACGGGAGGACAAAAACATTCAGTACTTC. Protein: CASSSPQGREDKNIQYF.